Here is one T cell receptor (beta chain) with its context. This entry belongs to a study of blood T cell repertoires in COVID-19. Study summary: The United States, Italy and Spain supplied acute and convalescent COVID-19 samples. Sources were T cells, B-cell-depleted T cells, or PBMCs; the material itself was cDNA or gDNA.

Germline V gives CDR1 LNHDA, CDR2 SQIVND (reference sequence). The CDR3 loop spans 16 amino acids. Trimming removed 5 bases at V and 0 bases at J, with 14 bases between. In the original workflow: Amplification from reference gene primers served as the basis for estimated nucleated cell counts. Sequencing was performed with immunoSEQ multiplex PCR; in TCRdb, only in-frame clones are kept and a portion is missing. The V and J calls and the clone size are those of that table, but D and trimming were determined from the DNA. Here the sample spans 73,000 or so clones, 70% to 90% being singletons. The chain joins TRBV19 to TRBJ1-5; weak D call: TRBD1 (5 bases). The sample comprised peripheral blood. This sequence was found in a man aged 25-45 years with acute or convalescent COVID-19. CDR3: CASSGRGTNSNQPQHF. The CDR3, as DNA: TGTGCCAGTAGTGGACGAGGGACTAATAGCAATCAGCCCCAGCATTTT.